Presented here are 22 T cell receptor beta chains from one specimen sequenced in a study of identifying expanded T cells in peripheral blood. The assay was immunoSEQ multiplex PCR, and TCRdb's table has in-frame clones only and misses some. The sample consists of around 90,000 clones, approximately 88% of them appearing once. The sequenced material came from blood. All receptors derive from a person aged 18 to 70 in good health.

The V gene is TRBV5-5, the J gene TRBJ1-2; D unclear. Germline values: CDR1 SGHKS, CDR2 YYEKEE (reference sequence). The ends were cut back, 4 bases at V and 6 bases at J, with 13 bases in the middle. CDR3 length equals 13 residues. DNA of the CDR3: TGTGCCAGCAGCGGACCCTCCCCGGATGGCTACACCTTC. This translates into CASSGPSPDGYTF.

J is TRBJ2-1 and V is TRBV7-6; 12 positions agree with TRBD2. V was clipped by 4 bases and J by 0 bases; unmatched bases: 10. This CDR3 is built from 19 residues. CDR1 is SGHVS and CDR2 is FNYEAQ in the germline V gene. CDR3 in amino acids: CASSYFLAGGPSSYNEQFF. DNA of the CDR3: TGTGCCAGCAGCTACTTTCTAGCGGGAGGGCCGAGCTCCTACAATGAGCAGTTCTTC.

The J gene is TRBJ2-3, the V gene TRBV6-1; D is unresolved. This CDR3 has 14 amino acids. The V end was cut by 3 bases, the J end by 2 bases, with 9 bases between. Germline loops: CDR1 MNHNS, CDR2 SASEGT. For the CDR3, the DNA is TGTGCCAGCAGTGATAGGCCGAACACAGATACGCAGTATTTT. It codes for CASSDRPNTDTQYF.

Turning to this clone: A read error may produce the germline difference seen at one junction end. This chain uses TRBV7-9 with TRBJ2-2, with TRBD1 matching over 10 bases. The CDR3 runs 13 residues. CDR1 and CDR2 (germline): SEHNR, FQNEAQ (reference sequence). Here the CDR3 reads CASSLAGTGVLFF. The CDR3 DNA reads TGTGCCAGCAGCTTAGCCGGGACAGGGGTGCTGTTTTTT.

This sequence joins TRBV4-1 and TRBJ2-7, with D tentatively TRBD1 (7 bases). The germline gives CDR1 MGHRA, CDR2 YSYEKL. This CDR3 has 14 residues. Trimming took off 4 bases at V and 5 bases at J, with 15 bases between the two ends. CDR3 in DNA: TGCGCCAGCAGCCTTGCCACAGGGGAGGACGAGCAGTACTTC. This translates into CASSLATGEDEQYF.

This chain links TRBV28 with TRBJ2-3; perhaps D is TRBD1 or TRBD2 (5 bases each). Trimming cost V 4 bases and J 2 bases, with 13 bases left between them. CDR3 length: 15 residues. CDR1 MDHEN and CDR2 SYDVKM come from the germline V gene. The CDR3 region is CASSSGRAHTDTQYF. The CDR3 region has the DNA TGTGCCAGCAGTTCGGGACGGGCGCACACAGATACGCAGTATTTT.

This chain links TRBV4-2 with TRBJ2-5; TRBD2 matches 7 bases. J gave up 2 bases and V 0 bases, and 9 bases lay outside the gene matches. The CDR3 loop spans 17 amino acids. From germline, CDR1 is LGHNA and CDR2 YNFKEQ. The CDR3 nucleotides read TGTGCCAGCAGCCAAGAAGGCGGCGGGAGCGTACAAGAGACCCAGTACTTC. Translating it yields CASSQEGGGSVQETQYF.

V gene TRBV11-2 combines with J gene TRBJ2-5, with D perhaps being TRBD1 or TRBD2 (6 bases each). Germline CDR1 and CDR2: SGHAT and FQNNGV. This CDR3 is 14 amino acids long. The V gene lost 8 bases and the J gene lost 6 bases, with 19 bases spanning the gap. CDR3 sequence: CASGGEGGKKTQYF. Written as DNA, the CDR3 is TGTGCCAGCGGGGGTGAGGGGGGTAAAAAGACCCAGTACTTC.

The chain carries TRBV6-5 and TRBJ2-2; 9 nucleotides agree with TRBD1. V trimming: 6 bases; J trimming: 4 bases; junction bases outside the gene matches: 6. This CDR3 has 15 residues. Germline loops: CDR1 MNHEY, CDR2 SVGAGI. CDR3 DNA: TGTGCCAGCAGCCTCCGGGACAGGGTCACCGGGGAGCTGTTTTTT. Translating gives CASSLRDRVTGELFF.

With regard to this clone: One end of the junction does not line up with germline, which may come from a read error. The chain joins TRBV6-5 to TRBJ1-1; TRBD1 matches 7 bases. The CDR3 totals 14 residues. Germline CDR1 is MNHEY and CDR2 is SVGAGI. CDR3 nucleotides: TGTGCCAGCAGCTACTCTCCAGGGGGTACTGAAGCTTTCTTT. It is translated as CASSYSPGGTEAFF.

This clone was seen only once. This sequence joins TRBV5-1 and TRBJ1-1; D is unresolved. The CDR3 spans 14 residues. CDR1 SGHRS and CDR2 YFSETQ come from the germline V gene. The V end lost 2 bases, the J end lost 2 bases, and 10 bases lay between the germline ends. The CDR3 spells CASSLPGPNTEAFF. The CDR3, as DNA: TGCGCCAGCAGCTTACCGGGCCCCAACACTGAAGCTTTCTTT.

V is TRBV19 and J is TRBJ1-5, with unresolved D. V dropped 1 base and J dropped 9 bases, with 7 bases sitting between them. The germline V gene encodes CDR1 LNHDA and CDR2 SQIVND (reference sequence). This CDR3 is built from 12 residues. For the CDR3, the DNA is TGTGCCAGTAGTATAGCACAGAGGCCCCAGCATTTT. Translating gives CASSIAQRPQHF.

The V call is TRBV5-6, the J call TRBJ1-2; 7 nucleotides line up with TRBD1. Germline V lookup: CDR1 SGHDT, CDR2 YYEEEE. The CDR3 totals 12 residues. With V trimmed by 3 bases and J by 6 bases, 2 bases remained unmatched. The CDR3 bases are TGTGCCAGCAGCTGGGACAGCCATGGCTACACCTTC. This codes for CASSWDSHGYTF.

The rearrangement links TRBV6-4 to TRBJ2-7; the D gene could be TRBD1 or TRBD2 (5 bases each). Germline V CDR1 and CDR2: MRHNA, SNTAGT. This CDR3 is built from 15 residues. V was clipped by 3 bases and J by 0 bases, with 12 bases between them. The CDR3 bases are TGTGCCAGCAGTGAAGGGACGGGAAGCTCCTACGAGCAGTACTTC. This sequence encodes CASSEGTGSSYEQYF.

This chain links TRBV7-3 with TRBJ1-1; the D gene is possibly TRBD1 (5 bases). Germline CDR1 and CDR2: SGHTA and FQGTGA. Trimming pared 5 bases from V and 4 bases from J, leaving 14 bases between. CDR3 length: 14 residues. This CDR3 reads CASSLQGGTTEAFF. The CDR3 nucleotides are TGTGCCAGCAGCCTCCAGGGCGGTACCACTGAAGCTTTCTTT.

The gene calls are TRBV19 and TRBJ2-7; 8 positions match TRBD2. The CDR3 consists of 15 residues. J lost 6 bases, V lost 2 bases, and 9 bases had no gene match. Germline assignment: CDR1 LNHDA and CDR2 SQIVND (reference sequence). CDR3 coding DNA: TGTGCCAGTAGTATACCCGGGACTAGGGTTGGCGAGCAGTACTTC. Protein sequence: CASSIPGTRVGEQYF.

The rearrangement links TRBV6-5 to TRBJ2-5, with D possibly matching TRBD1 (6 bases). The CDR3 consists of 13 residues. The ends were cut back, 6 bases at V and 2 bases at J, with 10 bases in the middle. CDR1 MNHEY and CDR2 SVGAGI come from the germline V gene. CDR3 residues: CASRAGDQETQYF. Written as DNA, the CDR3 is TGTGCCAGCAGGGCAGGGGATCAAGAGACCCAGTACTTC.

The rearrangement uses TRBV27 and TRBJ1-1; the match to TRBD1 covers 8 bases. This CDR3 contains 13 residues. Germline-derived CDR1 and CDR2 are MNHEY and SMNVEV (reference sequence). V lost 4 bases to trimming and J lost 3 bases; unmatched junction nucleotides: 1. The CDR3 nucleotides are TGTGCCAGCAGTTCGACAGGGGACACTGAAGCTTTCTTT. Translating gives CASSSTGDTEAFF.

This clone was observed a few times. The chain couples TRBV4-2 to TRBJ2-2; weak D call: TRBD2 (5 bases). Trimming took 4 bases from V and 3 from J, leaving 18 bases between them. The CDR3 length is 17 residues. Germline V gene sequence: CDR1 LGHNA, CDR2 YNFKEQ. The CDR3 is CASSPNREGSHTGELFF. In nucleotides, the CDR3 is TGTGCCAGCAGCCCAAACCGGGAAGGGTCTCACACCGGGGAGCTGTTTTTT.

V usage is TRBV4-2 and J usage is TRBJ2-1, with a weak D call TRBD2 (5 bases). The V gene lost 0 bases and the J gene lost 6 bases, with 15 bases spanning the gap. CDR1 and CDR2 (germline): LGHNA, YNFKEQ. The CDR3 has 16 amino acids. The CDR3 spells CASSQEGPAEANEQFF. The CDR3 nucleotides are TGTGCCAGCAGCCAAGAAGGCCCTGCGGAGGCCAATGAGCAGTTCTTC.

The V gene is TRBV4-2, the J gene TRBJ1-3, with a possible D match to TRBD1 (6 bases). Trimming pared 4 bases from V and 1 base from J, leaving 17 bases between. Germline assignment: CDR1 LGHNA and CDR2 YNFKEQ. This CDR3 spans 17 amino acids. The CDR3 region is CASSPRDTTRSGNTIYF. In nucleotides, the CDR3 is TGTGCCAGCAGCCCTCGGGACACTACCCGGTCTGGAAACACCATATATTTT.

This chain joins TRBV7-2 and TRBJ2-1; D assignment may be TRBD1 or TRBD2 (5 bases each). Trimming took 5 bases from V and 0 from J, leaving 14 bases between them. This CDR3 region has 16 residues. Per germline, CDR1 SGHTA and CDR2 FQGNSA. The CDR3 sequence: CASSTGTRVSYNEQFF. Written as DNA, the CDR3 is TGTGCCAGCAGCACAGGTACTAGGGTCTCCTACAATGAGCAGTTCTTC.